These 20 T cell receptor beta chains originate from one sample sequenced in a study of CXCR3-negative and CXCR3-positive naive CD8 T cells. The TRB libraries of cDNA were built by UMI-labeled 5' RACE. TCRdb derives one entry per CDR3 protein from the 5' RACE reads, leaving out DNA. This sample's clone table lists 100,000 to 150,000 distinct CDR3 sequences. The material sequenced was naive CXCR3- CD8+ T cells from blood. Subset given: CD45RO-CCR7+CD27+CD95- naive CD8+ T cells lacking CXCR3 (TNR3-). The source is a human donor in good health. Some clones in this sample may be carry-over from other donors' samples.

CDR3 protein: CASGLTDRVKETQYF. The chain uses TRBV12-3 or TRBV12-4 and TRBJ2-5; the TCRdb call, TRBD1, lacks DNA for checking. This CDR3 is built from 15 residues.

This chain joins TRBV11-2 and TRBJ1-1; without DNA, the TCRdb call of TRBD1 cannot be checked. CDR3 length equals 16 residues. Germline V gene lookup returns CDR1 SGHAT and CDR2 FQNNGV. The CDR3 loop reads CASSPGQGVRGTEAFF. Full variable domain (rest looked up from reference TRBV11-2 and TRBJ1-1): EAGVAQSPRYKIIEKRQSVAFWCNPISGHATLYWYQQILGQGPKLLIQFQNNGVVDDSQLPKDRFSAERLKGVDSTLKIQPAKLEDSAVYLCASSPGQGVRGTEAFFGQGTRLTVV.

The gene calls are TRBV6-6 and TRBJ1-1. The CDR3 is made up of 15 amino acids. The germline CDR1 and CDR2 sequences are MNHNY and SVGAGI (reference sequence). The chain's CDR3 is CASRSGEGKDTEAFF.

This chain uses TRBV29-1 with TRBJ2-2; no DNA is available, so the TRBD2 call from TCRdb remains unchecked. The CDR3 loop spans 12 amino acids. CDR1 is SQVTM and CDR2 is ANQGSEA in the germline V gene. The CDR3: CSVRGPTGELFF.

The chain employs TRBV16 and TRBJ1-1. CDR1 and CDR2 from the germline V gene are KGHSY and FQNENV. The CDR3 covers 16 residues. The CDR3 region is CASSQLGNSFNTEAFF.

The chain combines TRBV29-1 with TRBJ2-7; TCRdb calls TRBD2, which cannot be checked without DNA. The CDR3 extends over 12 amino acids. The germline V gene has CDR1 SQVTM and CDR2 ANQGSEA. CDR3 sequence: CSVLGGVYEQYF.

This chain uses TRBV29-1 with TRBJ1-1. Per germline, CDR1 SQVTM and CDR2 ANQGSEA. The CDR3 runs to 13 residues. CDR3: CSVVGETNTEAFF.

The rearrangement joins TRBV7-9 to TRBJ1-2; TCRdb calls TRBD1, which cannot be checked without DNA. Germline-derived CDR1 and CDR2 are SEHNR and FQNEAQ (reference sequence). CDR3 length: 15 residues. This chain's CDR3 is CASSFSGVENYGYTF.

This chain connects TRBV25-1 to TRBJ2-6; no DNA is available, so the TRBD1 call from TCRdb remains unchecked. This CDR3 spans 20 amino acids. CDR1 and CDR2 (germline): MGHDK, SYGVNS. The CDR3 loop is CASSEGNVGQMTPEANVLTF.

The chain uses TRBV7-9 and TRBJ2-5. The CDR3 runs 15 residues. Germline lookup yields CDR1 SEHNR and CDR2 FQNEAQ (reference sequence). Here the CDR3 reads CASSLVVQIQETQYF.

The chain recombines TRBV6-6 with TRBJ2-7; TCRdb selects TRBD1, and the lack of DNA leaves this call unchecked. Germline loops: CDR1 MNHNY, CDR2 SVGAGI (reference sequence). CDR3 size: 16 residues. The CDR3 here is CASSYSRDSPATEQYF.

CDR3 in amino acids: CASNNYDEGYTEAFF. V gene TRBV12-3 or TRBV12-4 combines with J gene TRBJ1-1; TCRdb reports TRBD1, a call that lacks DNA to check it against. The CDR3 covers 15 residues.

The genes are TRBV5-1 and TRBJ2-1. CDR1 and CDR2 (germline): SGHRS, YFSETQ. This CDR3 spans 11 amino acids. The CDR3 loop reads CASSRDNEQFF.

This chain links TRBV27 with TRBJ2-7; the D gene TCRdb calls, TRBD1, cannot be checked with no DNA. This CDR3 region has 15 residues. CDR1 and CDR2 (germline): MNHEY, SMNVEV (reference sequence). CDR3 protein: CASSSAGGLSYEQYF.

The CDR3 sequence: CASSPRGAYEQYF. This sequence joins TRBV11-1 and TRBJ2-7; without DNA, the TCRdb call of TRBD2 cannot be checked. The CDR3 covers 13 residues. Per germline, CDR1 SGHAT and CDR2 FQDESV (reference sequence).

This rearrangement joins TRBV11-3 to TRBJ1-2; the TCRdb D gene call, TRBD1, has no DNA to confirm it. The CDR3 has 12 amino acids. Germline CDR1 is SGHNT and CDR2 is YENEEA. Here the CDR3 reads CASSHDRVGYTF.

V is TRBV29-1 and J is TRBJ1-2. CDR3 length: 13 amino acids. CDR1 is SQVTM and CDR2 is ANQGSEA in the germline V gene. CDR3 residues: CSAQPIDGYGYTF.

This chain links TRBV5-1 with TRBJ2-1; the TCRdb D gene call, TRBD1, has no DNA to confirm it. Germline loops: CDR1 SGHRS, CDR2 YFSETQ. The length of the CDR3 is 15 residues. The chain's CDR3 is CASSPPPADYNEQFF.

The chain is built from TRBV3-1 and TRBJ1-6. The CDR3 runs to 15 residues. From germline, CDR1 is LGHDT and CDR2 YNNKEL (reference sequence). CDR3 protein: CASSQEFQVLSPLHF.

The chain is built from TRBV29-1 and TRBJ2-1. Germline V gives CDR1 SQVTM, CDR2 ANQGSEA. This CDR3 contains 12 residues. CDR3 residues: CSVEGLAQEQFF.